The 18 T cell receptor beta chains below were found in one sample sequenced in a study of Graves' ophthalmopathy and Graves' hyperthyroidism. The study amplified TCR beta CDR3 regions using RNA transcripts. The first round was an RT-PCR with HTBI primers, and the second round was a multiplex PCR. Via MiXCR, TCRdb re-called the multiplex PCR reads, giving one row per CDR3 protein. The sample lists around 1.1 million distinct CDR3 sequences; 35% to 40% were seen once. The specimen was peripheral blood or thyroid tissue (not recorded which). The source of these receptors is an adult man with Graves' hyperthyroidism.

The chain has TRBV7-6 and TRBJ2-7, with 9 nucleotides matching TRBD1. The CDR3 is 15 amino acids. Germline CDR1 and CDR2: SGHVS and FNYEAQ. The J segment lost 0 bases and the V segment lost 5 bases, leaving 5 bases of the junction unmatched. In DNA, the CDR3 is TGTGCCAGCAGCCGTACACAGGGGGCCTCCTACGAGCAGTACTTC. The encoded protein is CASSRTQGASYEQYF.

This clonotype was observed at least ten times. The chain carries TRBV5-6 and TRBJ2-7, with 8 bases fitting TRBD2. The junction had 7 bases not matched to a gene; V was cut back by 4 bases and J by 4 bases. CDR1 is SGHDT, CDR2 YYEEEE, per germline. CDR3 size: 14 residues. CDR3 sequence reads: CASSPMGGGYEQYF. CDR3 bases: TGTGCCAGCAGCCCCATGGGCGGGGGGTACGAGCAGTACTTC.

With respect to this clonotype: This may be a read error, as it is one base from a much larger clone. The chain couples TRBV12-3 or TRBV12-4 to TRBJ1-4; 8 positions agree with TRBD1. The CDR3 spans 14 residues. The CDR3 loop is CAGSIGQGNPEVFF. In nucleotides, the CDR3 is TGTGCCGGCAGTATCGGACAGGGAAACCCTGAGGTGTTTTTT.

Only one count was recorded for this clonotype. The V gene is TRBV19, the J gene TRBJ1-1; the D is unclear. The CDR3 spans 14 residues. Germline assignment: CDR1 LNHDA and CDR2 SQIVND (reference sequence). Trimming removed 7 bases at V and 0 bases at J, with 12 bases between. CDR3 in DNA: TGTGCCAGTACGAGGATGGGTGTGAACACTGAAGCTTTCTTT. Translating gives CASTRMGVNTEAFF.

This clonotype was detected ten times or more. For the CDR3, the DNA is TGTGCCAGCAGCTCACGTACGGGACGCAATCAGCCCCAGCATTTT. Encoded protein: CASSSRTGRNQPQHF. J is TRBJ1-5 and V is TRBV6-2 or TRBV6-3, with a possible D match to TRBD1 (5 bases). CDR1 and CDR2 (germline): MNHEY, SVGEGT. The CDR3 consists of 15 residues. Trimming left V 6 bases short and J 2 bases short, with 14 bases between.

CDR3 sequence reads: CASSRNSRTGGNQPQHF. CDR3 coding DNA: TGTGCCAGCAGCCGAAATTCCCGGACAGGGGGCAATCAGCCCCAGCATTTT. V usage is TRBV7-2 and J usage is TRBJ1-5; 9 bases agree with TRBD1. In germline, CDR1 is SGHTA, CDR2 FQGNSA. V shed 5 bases and J 2 bases; nucleotides not matched to a gene: 10. The CDR3 covers 17 residues.

This clonotype was seen many times. The chain has TRBV19 and TRBJ2-5; D unclear. CDR1 is LNHDA and CDR2 is SQIVND in the germline V gene (reference sequence). V was clipped by 5 bases and J by 1 base, with 11 bases between them. The CDR3 loop spans 14 amino acids. The CDR3 region has the DNA TGTGCCAGTAGTTCAGCCGGGTCCCAAGAGACCCAGTACTTC. Translation: CASSSAGSQETQYF.

This clonotype showed up many times. The V call is TRBV7-2, the J call TRBJ1-6; no definite D call. This CDR3 is built from 14 residues. Trimming stripped 5 bases from V and 13 bases from J, with 18 bases between. CDR1 and CDR2 from the germline V gene are SGHTA and FQGNSA. The DNA for the CDR3 is TGTGCCAGCAGCATTAAGGTGCAGATCAGCCCCCTCCACTTT. Encoded protein: CASSIKVQISPLHF.

Note on this clonotype: Since a much larger clone is just one base distant, this may be a read error. The chain joins TRBV6-5 to TRBJ1-1; D gene unclear. Trimming pared 2 bases from V and 1 base from J, leaving 5 bases between. The CDR3 spans 13 residues. Germline loops: CDR1 MNHEY, CDR2 SVGAGI. CDR3 bases: TGTGCCAGCAGTTACGAGCCGAACACTGAAGCTTTCTTT. This sequence encodes CASSYEPNTEAFF.

The CDR3 region has the DNA TGCAGTGCAGCGGGACACCTCCCCTCCTACGAGCAGTACTTC. Translating gives CSAAGHLPSYEQYF. The chain uses TRBV20-1 and TRBJ2-7; D may be TRBD2 (7 bases). Germline lookup yields CDR1 DFQATT and CDR2 SNEGSKA (reference sequence). V dropped 6 bases and J dropped 0 bases, with 15 bases sitting between them. CDR3 length: 14 amino acids.

This sequence joins TRBV6-2 or TRBV6-3 and TRBJ1-5; D is uncertain. Germline V lookup: CDR1 MNHEY, CDR2 SVGEGT. Between the trimmed V and J ends, which lost 0 bases and 9 bases, there was a span of 12 bases. CDR3 length: 14 amino acids. CDR3 DNA sequence: TGTGCCAGCAGTTACTCGGGCATGCAATCGCCCCAGCATTTT. Translated, it gives CASSYSGMQSPQHF.

In its sample, this clonotype was seen many times. The chain has TRBV29-1 and TRBJ2-7; D might be TRBD2 (7 bases). CDR3 size: 13 residues. CDR1 is SQVTM and CDR2 is ANQGSEA in the germline V gene. V lost 6 bases and J lost 6, with 18 bases in between. Here the CDR3 reads CSVGGRDLLEQYF. For the CDR3, the DNA is TGCAGCGTCGGGGGGCGCGACTTACTCGAGCAGTACTTC.

This clonotype showed up many times. V is TRBV7-2 and J is TRBJ1-1, with no clear D. Germline CDR1 reads SGHTA; CDR2 reads FQGNSA. The CDR3 is 14 residues long. The V and J ends lost 1 base and 2 bases respectively, with 8 bases between them. Here the CDR3 reads CASSLVWRNTEAFF. Here the CDR3 DNA reads TGTGCCAGCAGCTTAGTATGGAGAAACACTGAAGCTTTCTTT.

Concerning this clonotype itself: This may arise from a read error, as a much more abundant clone is one base away. V usage is TRBV2 and J usage is TRBJ2-7, with D maybe TRBD2 (6 bases). CDR1 and CDR2 (germline): SNHLY, FYNNEI. CDR3 size: 15 residues. The CDR3 here is CVSSVGDWKLSGQYF. CDR3 bases: TGTGTCAGCAGTGTCGGGGACTGGAAGTTGTCGGGGCAGTACTTC.

In its sample, this clonotype was seen many times. V gene TRBV5-4 combines with J gene TRBJ1-2; 8 nucleotides agree with TRBD1. Germline V gives CDR1 SGHNT, CDR2 YYREEE (reference sequence). This CDR3 has 15 amino acids. J was trimmed by 0 bases and V by 4 bases; bases with no gene match: 5. The CDR3 here is CASSIGQGPNYGYTF. CDR3 DNA sequence: TGTGCCAGCAGCATCGGACAGGGCCCTAACTATGGCTACACCTTC.

This clonotype was counted ten times or more. The chain couples TRBV10-3 to TRBJ1-2, with D unclear. V lost 0 bases, J lost 5 bases, and 13 bases lay in between. CDR1 and CDR2 (germline): ENHRY, SYGVKD. This CDR3 is 15 amino acids long. The CDR3 DNA is TGTGCCATCAGTGAGTCGACTGGGTCTAGTTATGGCTACACCTTC. It is translated as CAISESTGSSYGYTF.

A few counts support this clonotype. The chain joins TRBV12-3 or TRBV12-4 to TRBJ1-6; maybe TRBD1 (5 bases). The V end was cut by 3 bases, the J end by 7 bases, with 13 bases between. The CDR3 sequence is 15 residues long. The CDR3 DNA is TGTGCCAGCAGTTTGGGGCAGTACGTGAATTCACCCCTCCACTTT. Translating gives CASSLGQYVNSPLHF.

The sample holds many counts of this clonotype. The V gene is TRBV7-8, the J gene TRBJ2-7; D gene ambiguous. The CDR3 is made up of 13 amino acids. Per germline, CDR1 SGHVS and CDR2 FQNEAQ. V lost 4 bases to trimming and J lost 6 bases, with 13 bases between them. CDR3 sequence (DNA): TGTGCCAGCAGCTCCCAGAATTTGGGCGAGCAGTACTTC. This translates into CASSSQNLGEQYF.